The TCR beta chain under discussion was sequenced for a study of T-cell reconstitution after alpha-beta-depleted transplantation in children. This clonotype was found a few times. Unique molecular identifiers were incorporated into the prepared TCRbeta library. TCRdb reanalysed the PCR reads using MiXCR and keeps one entry per CDR3 protein. The sample lists some 200,000 distinct CDR3 sequences; roughly 8.1% were seen once. Sequencing used PBMCs, mostly from graft donor cells, obtained 360 days after TCRalphabeta/CD19-depleted stem cell transplant. This clonotype was sampled from a male patient aged 2-15 years who had a stem cell transplant for acute myeloid leukemia, so the T cells may come from the graft donor.

In DNA form, the CDR3 reads TGTGCCAGCAGCTTTAACACGGGAAACACCGGGGAGCTGTTTTTT. Amino acids: CASSFNTGNTGELFF. V usage is TRBV5-6 and J usage is TRBJ2-2; D may be TRBD2 (5 bases). CDR3 length: 15 residues. CDR1 and CDR2 (germline): SGHDT, YYEEEE. V shed 2 bases and J shed 2 bases, with 10 bases lying between them.